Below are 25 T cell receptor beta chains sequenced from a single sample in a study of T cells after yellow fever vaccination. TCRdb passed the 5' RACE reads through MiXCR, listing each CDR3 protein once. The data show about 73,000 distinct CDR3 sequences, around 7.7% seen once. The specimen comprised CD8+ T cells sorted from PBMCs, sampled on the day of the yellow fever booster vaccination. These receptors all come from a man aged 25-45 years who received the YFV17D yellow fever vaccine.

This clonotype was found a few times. CDR3: CSVEQIGEQYF. The CDR3 DNA follows: TGCAGCGTTGAACAGATTGGCGAGCAGTACTTC. The genes are TRBV29-1 and TRBJ2-7, with unresolved D. Germline V gene data show CDR1 as SQVTM and CDR2 as ANQGSEA. This CDR3 has 11 residues. V shed 2 bases and J shed 6 bases, with 8 bases lying between them.

The CDR3 loop reads CASSYRPGLEITGELFF. CDR3 nucleotides: TGTGCCAGCAGTTACCGGCCGGGACTAGAAATCACCGGGGAGCTGTTTTTT. The chain employs TRBV6-5 and TRBJ2-2; 8 bases align to TRBD2. Germline assignment: CDR1 MNHEY and CDR2 SVGAGI. Trimming at V came to 2 bases and at J to 4 bases, leaving 9 bases not matched to a gene. The CDR3 consists of 17 residues.

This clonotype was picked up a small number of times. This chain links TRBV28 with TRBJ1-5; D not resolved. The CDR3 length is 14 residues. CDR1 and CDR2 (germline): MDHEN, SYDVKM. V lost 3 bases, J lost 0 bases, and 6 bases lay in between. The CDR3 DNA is TGTGCCAGCAGTTTTGGTGCTAGCAATCAGCCCCAGCATTTT. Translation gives CASSFGASNQPQHF.

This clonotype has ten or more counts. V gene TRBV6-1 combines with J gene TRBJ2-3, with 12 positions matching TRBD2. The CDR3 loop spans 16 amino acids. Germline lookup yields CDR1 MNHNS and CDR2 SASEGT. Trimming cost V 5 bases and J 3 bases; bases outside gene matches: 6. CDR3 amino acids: CASSQGLAGSTDTQYF. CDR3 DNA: TGTGCCAGCAGTCAAGGACTAGCGGGATCTACAGATACGCAGTATTTT.

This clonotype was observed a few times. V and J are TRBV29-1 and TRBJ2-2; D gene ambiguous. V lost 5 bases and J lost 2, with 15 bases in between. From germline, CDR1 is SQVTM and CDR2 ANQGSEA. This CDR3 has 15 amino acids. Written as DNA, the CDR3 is TGCAGCGTTTTATGGGTAGGAGTAAACACCGGGGAGCTGTTTTTT. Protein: CSVLWVGVNTGELFF.

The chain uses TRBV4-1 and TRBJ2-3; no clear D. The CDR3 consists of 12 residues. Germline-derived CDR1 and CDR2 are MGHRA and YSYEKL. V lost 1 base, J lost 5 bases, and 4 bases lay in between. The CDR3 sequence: CASSQGGDTQYF. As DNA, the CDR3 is TGCGCCAGCAGCCAAGGTGGAGATACGCAGTATTTT.

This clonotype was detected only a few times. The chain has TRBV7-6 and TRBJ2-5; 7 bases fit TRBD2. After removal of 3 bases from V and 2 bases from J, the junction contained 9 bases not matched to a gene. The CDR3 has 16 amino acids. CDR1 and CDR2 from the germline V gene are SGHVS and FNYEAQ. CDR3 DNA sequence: TGTGCCAGCAGCTTTCTGCTAGCGGAGGGGCAAGAGACCCAGTACTTC. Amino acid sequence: CASSFLLAEGQETQYF. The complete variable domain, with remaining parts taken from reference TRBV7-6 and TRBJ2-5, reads GAGVSQSPRYKVTKRGQDVALRCDPISGHVSLYWYRQALGQGPEFLTYFNYEAQQDKSGLPNDRFSAERPEGSISTLTIQRTEQRDSAMYRCASSFLLAEGQETQYFGPGTRLLVL.

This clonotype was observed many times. The CDR3: CASRLSGRPYEQYF. CDR3 in DNA: TGTGCCAGCAGACTGAGCGGGCGCCCCTACGAGCAGTACTTC. The rearrangement uses TRBV12-3 or TRBV12-4 and TRBJ2-7, with D perhaps matching TRBD2 (6 bases). The CDR3 runs to 14 residues. V gave up 6 bases and J gave up 2 bases, with 14 bases separating them.

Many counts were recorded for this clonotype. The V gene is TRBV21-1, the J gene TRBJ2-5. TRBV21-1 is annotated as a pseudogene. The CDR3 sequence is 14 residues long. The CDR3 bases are TGTGCCAGCACCACCCGACGGTACCAAGAGACCCAGTACTTC. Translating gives CASTTRRYQETQYF.

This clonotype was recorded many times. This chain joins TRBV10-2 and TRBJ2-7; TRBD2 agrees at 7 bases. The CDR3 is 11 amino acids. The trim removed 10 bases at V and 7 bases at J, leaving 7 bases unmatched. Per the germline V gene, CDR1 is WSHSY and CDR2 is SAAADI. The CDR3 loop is CATGVGGEQYF. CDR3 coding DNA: TGCGCCACCGGGGTGGGGGGGGAGCAGTACTTC.

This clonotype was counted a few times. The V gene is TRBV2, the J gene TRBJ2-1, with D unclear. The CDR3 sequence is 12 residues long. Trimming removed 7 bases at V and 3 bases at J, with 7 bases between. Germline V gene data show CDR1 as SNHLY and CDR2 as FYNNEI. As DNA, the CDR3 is TGTGCCAGCATCGCGATCTACAATGAGCAGTTCTTC. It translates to CASIAIYNEQFF.

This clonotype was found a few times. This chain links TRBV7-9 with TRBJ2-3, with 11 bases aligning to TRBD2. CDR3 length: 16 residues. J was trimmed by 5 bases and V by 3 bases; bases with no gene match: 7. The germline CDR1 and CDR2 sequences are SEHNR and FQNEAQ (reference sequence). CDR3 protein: CASSFTSGGPGDTQYF. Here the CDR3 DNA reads TGTGCCAGCAGCTTTACTAGCGGGGGCCCCGGAGATACGCAGTATTTT. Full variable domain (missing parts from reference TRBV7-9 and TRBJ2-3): DTGVSQNPRHKITKRGQNVTFRCDPISEHNRLYWYRQTLGQGPEFLTYFQNEAQLEKSRLLSDRFSAERPKGSFSTLEIQRTEQGDSAMYLCASSFTSGGPGDTQYFGPGTRLTVL.

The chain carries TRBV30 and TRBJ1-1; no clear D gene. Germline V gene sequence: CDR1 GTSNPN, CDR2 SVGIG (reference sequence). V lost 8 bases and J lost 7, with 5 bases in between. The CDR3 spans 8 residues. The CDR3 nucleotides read TGTGCCATGAATGAAGCTTTCTTT. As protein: CAMNEAFF.

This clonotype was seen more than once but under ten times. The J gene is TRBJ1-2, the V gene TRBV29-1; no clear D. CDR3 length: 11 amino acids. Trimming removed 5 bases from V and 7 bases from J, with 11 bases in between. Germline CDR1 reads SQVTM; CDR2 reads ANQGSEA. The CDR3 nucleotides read TGCAGCGTTATCGGCCCTGGTGGCTACACCTTC. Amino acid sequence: CSVIGPGGYTF.

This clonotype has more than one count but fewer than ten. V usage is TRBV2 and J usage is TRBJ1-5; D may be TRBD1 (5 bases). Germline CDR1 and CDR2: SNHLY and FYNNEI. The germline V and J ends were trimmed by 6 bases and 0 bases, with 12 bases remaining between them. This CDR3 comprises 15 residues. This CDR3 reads CASSERGPSNQPQHF. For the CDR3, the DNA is TGTGCCAGCAGCGAAAGGGGACCTAGCAATCAGCCCCAGCATTTT.

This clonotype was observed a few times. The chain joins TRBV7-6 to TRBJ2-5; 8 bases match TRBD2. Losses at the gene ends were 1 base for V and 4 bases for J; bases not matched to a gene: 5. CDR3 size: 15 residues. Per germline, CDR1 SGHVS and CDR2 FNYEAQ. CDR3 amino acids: CASSLGGSGRETQYF. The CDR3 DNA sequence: TGTGCCAGCAGCTTAGGCGGGAGCGGGAGAGAGACCCAGTACTTC. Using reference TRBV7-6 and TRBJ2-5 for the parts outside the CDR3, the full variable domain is GAGVSQSPRYKVTKRGQDVALRCDPISGHVSLYWYRQALGQGPEFLTYFNYEAQQDKSGLPNDRFSAERPEGSISTLTIQRTEQRDSAMYRCASSLGGSGRETQYFGPGTRLLVL.

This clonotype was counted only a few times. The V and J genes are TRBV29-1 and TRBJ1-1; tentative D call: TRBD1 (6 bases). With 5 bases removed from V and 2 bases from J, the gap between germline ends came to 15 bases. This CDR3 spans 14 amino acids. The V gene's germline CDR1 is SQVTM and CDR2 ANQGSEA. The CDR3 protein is CSVQMTGENTEAFF. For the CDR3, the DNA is TGCAGCGTTCAGATGACAGGAGAAAACACTGAAGCTTTCTTT.

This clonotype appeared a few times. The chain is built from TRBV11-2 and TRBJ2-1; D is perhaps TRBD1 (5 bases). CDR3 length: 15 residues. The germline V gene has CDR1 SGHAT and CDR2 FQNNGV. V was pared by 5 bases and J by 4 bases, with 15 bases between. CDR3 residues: CASSATAGPYNEQFF. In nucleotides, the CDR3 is TGTGCCAGCAGCGCGACAGCCGGACCTTACAATGAGCAGTTCTTC.

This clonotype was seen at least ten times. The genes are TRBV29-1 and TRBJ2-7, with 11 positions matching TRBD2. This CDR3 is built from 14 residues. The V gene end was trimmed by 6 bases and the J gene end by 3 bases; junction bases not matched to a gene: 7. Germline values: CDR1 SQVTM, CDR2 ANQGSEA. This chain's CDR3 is CSVVSGRARYEQYF. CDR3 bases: TGCAGCGTAGTTAGCGGGAGGGCCCGCTACGAGCAGTACTTC.

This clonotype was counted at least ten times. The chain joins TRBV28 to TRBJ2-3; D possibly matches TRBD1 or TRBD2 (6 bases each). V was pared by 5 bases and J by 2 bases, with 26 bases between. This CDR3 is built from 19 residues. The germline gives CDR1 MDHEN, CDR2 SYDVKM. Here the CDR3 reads CASSARRQAQTSYTDTQYF. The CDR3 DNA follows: TGTGCCAGCAGTGCAAGGAGACAGGCGCAGACTAGTTACACAGATACGCAGTATTTT.

This CDR3 is CAWSHLGGSFADTQYF. In nucleotides, the CDR3 is TGTGCCTGGAGCCATTTAGGGGGGAGTTTCGCAGATACGCAGTATTTT. The chain couples TRBV30 to TRBJ2-3; the D gene could be TRBD1 or TRBD2 (6 bases each). Germline V gene data show CDR1 as GTSNPN and CDR2 as SVGIG (reference sequence). V was pared by 3 bases and J by 4 bases, with 20 bases between. The CDR3 length is 16 residues.

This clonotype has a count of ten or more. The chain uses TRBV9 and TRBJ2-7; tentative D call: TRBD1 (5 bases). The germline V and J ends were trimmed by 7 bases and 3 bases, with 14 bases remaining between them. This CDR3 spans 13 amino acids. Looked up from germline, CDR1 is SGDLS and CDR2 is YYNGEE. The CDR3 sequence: CASGEGVSYEQYF. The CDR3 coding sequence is TGTGCCAGCGGGGAAGGGGTTAGCTACGAGCAGTACTTC.

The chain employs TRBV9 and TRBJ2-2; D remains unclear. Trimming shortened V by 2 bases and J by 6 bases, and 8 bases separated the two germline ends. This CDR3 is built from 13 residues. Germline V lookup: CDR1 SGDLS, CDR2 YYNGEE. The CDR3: CASSVPLSGELFF. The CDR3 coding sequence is TGTGCCAGCAGCGTCCCCCTCTCCGGGGAGCTGTTTTTT.

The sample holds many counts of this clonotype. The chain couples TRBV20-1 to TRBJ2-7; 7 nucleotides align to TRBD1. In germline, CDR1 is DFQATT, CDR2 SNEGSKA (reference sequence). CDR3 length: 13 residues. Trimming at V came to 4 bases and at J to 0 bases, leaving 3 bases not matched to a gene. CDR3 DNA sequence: TGCAGTGCTAAACAGGGGAGCTCCTACGAGCAGTACTTC. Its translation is CSAKQGSSYEQYF.

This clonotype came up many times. CDR3 loop: CSGRTGGSYEQYF. DNA for the CDR3: TGCAGCGGAAGGACAGGGGGTTCCTACGAGCAGTACTTC. The rearrangement links TRBV29-1 to TRBJ2-7; TRBD1 matches 10 bases. The junction had 4 bases not matched to a gene; V was cut back by 7 bases and J by 1 base. Germline loops: CDR1 SQVTM, CDR2 ANQGSEA. The CDR3 consists of 13 residues.